The clone carrying this TCR beta chain showed up just a few times. Its antigen is unidentified. Treatment described: some 20 received Ad26.COV2.S at low or high dose, single or two shots; five or six received placebo; per-sample allocation not given. The samples were gathered on day 63 after the first injection of vaccine or placebo. The study used a vaccine consisting of an Ad26 vector that expressed Wuhan-strain SARS-CoV-2 spike. The sample comes from a study of Ad26.COV2.S vaccination and SARS-CoV-2 variants. The CDR3 is 15 residues long. V lost 7 bases to trimming and J lost 13 bases; unmatched junction nucleotides: 16. Germline CDR1 and CDR2: MRHNA and SNTAGT. Study-level findings and limits: Total T cell responses may have been underestimated by the TCR breadth and depth analyses. Vaccine and placebo recipients had similar non-spike TCR breadth.

Clones were sequenced by immunoSEQ multiplex PCR, and TCRdb holds only the in-frame ones, with some missing. The sample yields a few hundred thousand clones, around nine tenths seen once. This sequence originates from a person aged 18-65 years who received the Ad26.COV2.S COVID-19 vaccine or a placebo. The chain combines TRBV6-4 with TRBJ1-6; 7 nucleotides line up with TRBD1. Source: peripheral blood, taken in a trial of Ad26.COV2.S vaccine versus placebo. DNA of the CDR3: TGTGCCAGCAATTTCCGGGACAGCCCCTTGGGGCCCCTCCACTTT. Its protein product is CASNFRDSPLGPLHF.